The clone carrying this T cell receptor (beta chain) occurred a few times. Its antigen is not known. One entry per CDR3 protein, called by TCRdb with MiXCR from the 5' RACE reads. The table lists 690,000 or so distinct CDR3 sequences, roughly 6.2% of them singletons. These data are taken from a study of identical twins. Overall study results and limits: The same donors were not followed; conclusions instead depended on cross-sectional statistical analysis. Fewer insertions characterized abundant cord blood beta clonotypes, whereas memory repertoires showed none. Recombination models fit unrelated individuals' TCR alpha sharing but underestimated twins'.

Every donor was a healthy Caucasian. The sample was naive T cells sorted from blood. The sequence was collected from a man between 18 and 35 years old in good health.

CDR3 nucleotides: TGTGCCAGCAGCAACCTTGGCAGGGTGGCCTCCTATAATTCACCCCTCCACTTT. This sequence encodes CASSNLGRVASYNSPLHF. V usage is TRBV21-1 and J usage is TRBJ1-6; the DNA was not used to check the table's D call, TRBD1. TRBV21-1 corresponds to a pseudogene. The CDR3 is made up of 18 amino acids.